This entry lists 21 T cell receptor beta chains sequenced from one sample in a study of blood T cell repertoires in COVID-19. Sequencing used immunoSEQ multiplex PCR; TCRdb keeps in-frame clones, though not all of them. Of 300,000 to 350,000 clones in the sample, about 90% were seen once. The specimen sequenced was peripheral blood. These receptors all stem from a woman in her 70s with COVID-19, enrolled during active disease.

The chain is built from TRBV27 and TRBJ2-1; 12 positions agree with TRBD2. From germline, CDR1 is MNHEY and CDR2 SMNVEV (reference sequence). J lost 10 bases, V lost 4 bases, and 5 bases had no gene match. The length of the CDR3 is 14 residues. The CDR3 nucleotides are TGTGCCAGCAGTTCTAGCGGGGGGGCCCGGGAGCAGTTCTTC. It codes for CASSSSGGAREQFF.

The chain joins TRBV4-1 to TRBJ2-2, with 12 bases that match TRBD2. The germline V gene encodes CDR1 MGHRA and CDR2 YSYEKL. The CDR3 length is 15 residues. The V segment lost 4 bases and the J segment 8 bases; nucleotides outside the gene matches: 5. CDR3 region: CASSPGLAGKGELFF. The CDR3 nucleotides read TGCGCCAGCAGCCCCGGACTAGCGGGGAAAGGGGAGCTGTTTTTT.

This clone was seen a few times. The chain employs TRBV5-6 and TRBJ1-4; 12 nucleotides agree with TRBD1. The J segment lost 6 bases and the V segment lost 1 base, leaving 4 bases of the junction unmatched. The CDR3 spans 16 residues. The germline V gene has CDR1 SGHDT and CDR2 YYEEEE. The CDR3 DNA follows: TGTGCCAGCAGCTTGAGCGGGACAGGGGGCTATGAAAAACTGTTTTTT. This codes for CASSLSGTGGYEKLFF.

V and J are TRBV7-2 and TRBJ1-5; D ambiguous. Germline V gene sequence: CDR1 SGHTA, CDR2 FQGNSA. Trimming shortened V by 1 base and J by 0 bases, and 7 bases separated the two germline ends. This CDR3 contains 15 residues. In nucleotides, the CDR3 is TGTGCCAGCAGCTTAGAAGCCCTTAGCAATCAGCCCCAGCATTTT. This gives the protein CASSLEALSNQPQHF.

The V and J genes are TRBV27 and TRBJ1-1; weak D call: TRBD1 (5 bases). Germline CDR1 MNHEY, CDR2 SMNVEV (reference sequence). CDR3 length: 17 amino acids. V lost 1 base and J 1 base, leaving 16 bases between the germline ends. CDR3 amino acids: CASSLYLTRDANTEAFF. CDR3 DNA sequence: TGTGCCAGCAGTTTATACCTCACCAGGGATGCGAACACTGAAGCTTTCTTT.

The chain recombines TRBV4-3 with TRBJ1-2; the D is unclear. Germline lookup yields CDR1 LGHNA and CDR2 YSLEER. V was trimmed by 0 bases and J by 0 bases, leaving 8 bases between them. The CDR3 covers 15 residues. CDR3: CASSQDRLSNYGYTF. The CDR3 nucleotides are TGCGCCAGCAGCCAAGATCGACTTTCTAACTATGGCTACACCTTC.

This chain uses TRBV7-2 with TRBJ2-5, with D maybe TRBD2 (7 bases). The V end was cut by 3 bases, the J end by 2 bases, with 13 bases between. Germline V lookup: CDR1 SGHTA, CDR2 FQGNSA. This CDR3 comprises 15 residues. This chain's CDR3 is CASSFGGGQQETQYF. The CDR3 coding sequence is TGTGCCAGCAGCTTTGGGGGGGGCCAGCAAGAGACCCAGTACTTC. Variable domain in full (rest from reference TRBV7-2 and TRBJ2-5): GAGVSQSPSNKVTEKGKDVELRCDPISGHTALYWYRQSLGQGLEFLIYFQGNSAPDKSGLPSDRFSAERTGGSVSTLTIQRTQQEDSAVYLCASSFGGGQQETQYFGPGTRLLVL.

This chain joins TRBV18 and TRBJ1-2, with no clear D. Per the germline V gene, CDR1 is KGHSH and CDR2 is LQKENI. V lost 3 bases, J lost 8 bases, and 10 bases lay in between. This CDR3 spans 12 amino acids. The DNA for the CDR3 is TGTGCCAGCTCACCGCGCACGGGGGGCTACACCTTC. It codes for CASSPRTGGYTF.

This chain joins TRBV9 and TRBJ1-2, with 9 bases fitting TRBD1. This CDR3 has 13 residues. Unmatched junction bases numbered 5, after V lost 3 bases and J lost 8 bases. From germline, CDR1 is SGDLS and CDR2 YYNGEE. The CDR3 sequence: CASSAGQGRGYTF. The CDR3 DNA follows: TGTGCCAGCAGCGCGGGACAGGGTCGCGGCTACACCTTC.

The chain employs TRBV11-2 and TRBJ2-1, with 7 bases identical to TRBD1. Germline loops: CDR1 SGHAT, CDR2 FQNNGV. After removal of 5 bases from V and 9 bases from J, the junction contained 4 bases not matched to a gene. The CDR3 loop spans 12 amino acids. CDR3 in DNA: TGTGCCAGCAGCCCCCCAGGGGGTGAGCAGTTCTTC. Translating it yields CASSPPGGEQFF.

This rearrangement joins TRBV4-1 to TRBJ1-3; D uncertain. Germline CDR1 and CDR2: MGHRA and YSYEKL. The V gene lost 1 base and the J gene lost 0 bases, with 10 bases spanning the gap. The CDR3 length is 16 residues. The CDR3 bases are TGCGCCAGCAGCCAAGGTAACAGCTACTCTGGAAACACCATATATTTT. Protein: CASSQGNSYSGNTIYF.

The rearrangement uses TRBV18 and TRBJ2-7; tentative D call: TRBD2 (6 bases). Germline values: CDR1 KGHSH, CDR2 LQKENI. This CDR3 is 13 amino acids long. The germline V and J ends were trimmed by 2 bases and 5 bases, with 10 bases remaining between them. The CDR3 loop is CASSPGGLDEQYF. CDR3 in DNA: TGTGCCAGCTCACCAGGGGGGTTGGACGAGCAGTACTTC. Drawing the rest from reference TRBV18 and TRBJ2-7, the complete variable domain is NAGVMQNPRHLVRRRGQEARLRCSPMKGHSHVYWYRQLPEEGLKFMVYLQKENIIDESGMPKERFSAEFPKEGPSILRIQQVVRGDSAAYFCASSPGGLDEQYFGPGTRLTVT.

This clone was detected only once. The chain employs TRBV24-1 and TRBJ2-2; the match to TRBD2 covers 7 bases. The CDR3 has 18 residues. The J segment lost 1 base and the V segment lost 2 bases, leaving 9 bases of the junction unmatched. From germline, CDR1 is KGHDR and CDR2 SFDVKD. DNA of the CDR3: TGTGCCACCAGTGATTCTGCCCGCGGGGGAATGAACACCGGGGAGCTGTTTTTT. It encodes CATSDSARGGMNTGELFF.

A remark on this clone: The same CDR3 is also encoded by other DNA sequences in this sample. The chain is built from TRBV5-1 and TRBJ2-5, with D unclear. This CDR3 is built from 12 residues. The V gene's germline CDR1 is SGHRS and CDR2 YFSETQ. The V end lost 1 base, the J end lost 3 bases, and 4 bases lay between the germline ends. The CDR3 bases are TGCGCCAGCAGCTTGACAGAAGAGACCCAGTACTTC. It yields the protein CASSLTEETQYF.

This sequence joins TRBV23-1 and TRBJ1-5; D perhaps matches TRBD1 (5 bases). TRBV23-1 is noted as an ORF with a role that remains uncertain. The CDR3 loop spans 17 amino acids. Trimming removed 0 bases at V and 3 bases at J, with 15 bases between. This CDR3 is CASSQSAGGRFNQPQHF. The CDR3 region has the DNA TGCGCCAGCAGTCAATCAGCTGGGGGGAGGTTCAATCAGCCCCAGCATTTT.

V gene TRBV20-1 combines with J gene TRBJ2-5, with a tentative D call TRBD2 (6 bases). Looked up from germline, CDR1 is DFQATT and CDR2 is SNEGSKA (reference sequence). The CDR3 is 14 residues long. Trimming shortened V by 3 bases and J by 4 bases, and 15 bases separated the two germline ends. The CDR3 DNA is TGCAGTGCTAGTGGGGTGAGGGGAGGAGAGACCCAGTACTTC. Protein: CSASGVRGGETQYF.

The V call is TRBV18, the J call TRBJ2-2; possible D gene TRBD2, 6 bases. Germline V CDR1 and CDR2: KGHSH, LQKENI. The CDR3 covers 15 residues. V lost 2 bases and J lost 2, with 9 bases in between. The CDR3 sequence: CASSPGGANTGELFF. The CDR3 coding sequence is TGTGCCAGCTCACCAGGAGGGGCCAACACCGGGGAGCTGTTTTTT.

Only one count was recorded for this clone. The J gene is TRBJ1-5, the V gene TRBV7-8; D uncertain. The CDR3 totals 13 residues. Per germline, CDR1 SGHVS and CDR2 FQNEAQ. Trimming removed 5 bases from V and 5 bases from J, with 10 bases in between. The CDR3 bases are TGTGCCAGCAGCCGCGTTCGGGATCAGCCCCAGCATTTT. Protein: CASSRVRDQPQHF.

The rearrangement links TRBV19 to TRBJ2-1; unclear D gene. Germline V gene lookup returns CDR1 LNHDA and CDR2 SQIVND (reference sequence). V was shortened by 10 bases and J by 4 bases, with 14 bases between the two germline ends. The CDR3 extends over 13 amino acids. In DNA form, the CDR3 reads TGTGCCATAGGATCAGGTGCTTACAATGAGCAGTTCTTC. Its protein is CAIGSGAYNEQFF.

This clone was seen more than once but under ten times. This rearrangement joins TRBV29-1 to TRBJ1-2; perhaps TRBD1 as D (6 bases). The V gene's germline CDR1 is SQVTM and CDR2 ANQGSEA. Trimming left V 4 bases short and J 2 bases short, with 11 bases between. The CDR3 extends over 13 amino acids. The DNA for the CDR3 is TGCAGCGTTGTCCGAGGACAGAACTATGGCTACACCTTC. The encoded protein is CSVVRGQNYGYTF.

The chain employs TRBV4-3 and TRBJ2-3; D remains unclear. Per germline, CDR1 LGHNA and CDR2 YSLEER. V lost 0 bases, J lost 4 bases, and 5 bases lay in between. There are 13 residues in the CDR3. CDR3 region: CASSQESSDTQYF. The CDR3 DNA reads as TGCGCCAGCAGCCAAGAAAGCTCAGATACGCAGTATTTT.